This record covers a single TCR beta chain. The data were obtained in a study of blood T cell repertoires in COVID-19. At the level of the study: In each case, the material was cDNA or gDNA derived from T cells, B-cell-depleted T cells, or PBMCs.

The protocol was immunoSEQ multiplex PCR, while the TCRdb copy is restricted to in-frame clones and leaves out a portion. The data contain 140,000 or so clones, roughly 86% of them singletons. This TCR was recovered from a woman between 45 and 60 years old with acute or convalescent COVID-19. The sample was peripheral blood.

The chain's CDR3 is CASSMTANTEAFF. In DNA form, the CDR3 reads TGTGCCAGCAGCATGACAGCGAACACTGAAGCTTTCTTT. The chain employs TRBV11-3 and TRBJ1-1; D is perhaps TRBD1 (5 bases). Germline CDR1 is SGHNT and CDR2 is YENEEA. The CDR3 loop spans 13 amino acids. Trimming shortened V by 5 bases and J by 1 base, and 8 bases separated the two germline ends.